This T cell receptor beta chain was observed in a study of blood T cell repertoires in COVID-19 (dated by TCRdb to 2019 to 2021). Notes on the research overall: Collaborator samples came from the United States, Italy and Spain and covered acute and convalescent phases of COVID-19. The sample metadata nearly always contained a de-identified subject ID, COVID-19 status, age in years and sex. Samples were obtained from the ongoing ImmuneRACE study (first 160 participants) and from over a thousand subjects provided by 6 global collaborators. The material from the prospective study consisted of cDNA or gDNA derived from T cells, B-cell-depleted T cells, or PBMCs. HLA class I and class II types, where available, came from metadata supplied by the sample provider rather than from assay-based typing. Subjects who had been exposed to COVID-19, were actively infected with it, or had recovered from it provided the deeply sampled blood TCRbeta repertoires that made up the dataset. The repertoires were made available in a free public database intended to serve as a resource for research on the immune response to SARS-CoV-2. Study-wide findings and limitations: Clinical and demographic metadata were provided uncurated, with the amount varying by source and participant.

V is cut by 6 bases and J by 7 bases, and the space between the germline ends is 16 bases. The germline V gene gives CDR1 as SNHLY and CDR2 as FYNNEI. Counted from cysteine to phenylalanine, this CDR3 has 14 amino acids. Just CDR3 DNA is preserved here, 42 bases in frame from base 1. The collaborating institutions used their own protocols to collect whole blood in K2EDTA tubes. Collaborator samples were shipped for TCRbeta analysis as frozen whole blood, isolated PBMCs, or DNA extracted from either sample type. The immunoSEQ Assay, a bias-controlled multiplex PCR, was used to amplify TCRbeta CDR3 regions from genomic DNA. The source study handled its data this way. Nucleated cell counts per sample were estimated from amplification of reference gene primers within the assay. To quantify the absolute abundance of each unique TCRbeta CDR3 rearrangement, sequence reads were collapsed and filtered. For each sample, productive Simpson clonality was calculated by taking the square root of Simpson's diversity index across productive rearrangements. The immuneACCESS repertoire file appears here via TCRdb, limited to in-frame rearrangements. These files lack a portion of the clones; in checked studies, under half of the deficit traces to unresolved V genes, and the cause of the others is not known. Clonal size and the V and J genes are those of that table, whereas D and trimming came from the DNA. The sample table contains tens of thousands of clones; only one count was recorded for approximately 95% of them. The ten largest make up approximately 0.88% of the sample.

Points on this clone: Its target antigen remains unknown. No quality values exist for individual bases; no much larger clone is one base distant.

This clonotype originated in a male donor with active COVID-19. Sequenced input: peripheral blood. The V and J genes are TRBV2 and TRBJ1-3, and perhaps TRBD1 as D gene, on 5 matching bases. This receptor carries the CDR3 CASRSGGSGNTIYF. Read as DNA, the sequence is TGTGCCAGCAGATCGGGGGGTAGTGGGAACACCATATATTTT.